The clone carrying this TCR beta chain was seen at least ten times. The antigen is not known. The time point denotes: newly diagnosed GD, antithyroid drugs for less than 3 months. Construction of the TCR library relied on RNA isolated from PBMCs. The data belong to a study of regulatory T cells in long-lasting Graves disease. Study-wide points: Public clonotype sharing was higher in persistent than newly diagnosed patients. Persistent cases favored TRBV28, TRBJ1-2 and TRBJ2-5.

Researchers made TCR beta libraries by using iRepertoire HTBI primers and running Arm-PCR on CDR3 regions. TCRdb itself ran the multiplex PCR reads through MiXCR, one entry per CDR3 protein. In the table there are fewer than 550,000 distinct CDR3 sequences, about 16% of which are singletons. CDR1 SGHRS and CDR2 YFSETQ come from the germline V gene. The CDR3 sequence is 16 residues long. Trimming pared 1 base from V and 6 bases from J, leaving 17 bases between. This sample was also put to use in a study of T cells in Graves' hyperthyroidism and ophthalmopathy.

This rearrangement joins TRBV5-1 to TRBJ2-1, with D possibly being TRBD2 (6 bases). The source was peripheral blood mononuclear cells (PBMCs), collected at new diagnosis, from a patient treated with antithyroid drugs. This TCR was sampled from a woman aged 35-65 years with Graves disease. The CDR3 sequence: CASSLPQTRRFNEQFF. The CDR3, as DNA: TGCGCCAGCAGCTTGCCGCAGACTAGGAGGTTCAATGAGCAGTTCTTC.